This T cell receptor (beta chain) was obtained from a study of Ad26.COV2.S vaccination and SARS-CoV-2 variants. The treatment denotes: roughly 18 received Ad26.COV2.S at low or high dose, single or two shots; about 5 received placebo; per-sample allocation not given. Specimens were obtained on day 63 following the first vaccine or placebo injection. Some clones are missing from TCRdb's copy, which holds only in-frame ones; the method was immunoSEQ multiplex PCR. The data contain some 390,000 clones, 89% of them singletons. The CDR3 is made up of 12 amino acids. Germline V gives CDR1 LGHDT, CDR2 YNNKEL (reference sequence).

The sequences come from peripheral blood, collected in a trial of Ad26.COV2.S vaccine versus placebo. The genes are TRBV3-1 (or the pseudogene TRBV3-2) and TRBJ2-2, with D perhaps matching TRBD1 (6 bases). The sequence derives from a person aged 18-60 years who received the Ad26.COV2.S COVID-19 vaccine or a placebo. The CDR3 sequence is CGVGRGTGELFF. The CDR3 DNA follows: TGTGGAGTAGGCAGGGGAACCGGGGAGCTGTTTTTT.